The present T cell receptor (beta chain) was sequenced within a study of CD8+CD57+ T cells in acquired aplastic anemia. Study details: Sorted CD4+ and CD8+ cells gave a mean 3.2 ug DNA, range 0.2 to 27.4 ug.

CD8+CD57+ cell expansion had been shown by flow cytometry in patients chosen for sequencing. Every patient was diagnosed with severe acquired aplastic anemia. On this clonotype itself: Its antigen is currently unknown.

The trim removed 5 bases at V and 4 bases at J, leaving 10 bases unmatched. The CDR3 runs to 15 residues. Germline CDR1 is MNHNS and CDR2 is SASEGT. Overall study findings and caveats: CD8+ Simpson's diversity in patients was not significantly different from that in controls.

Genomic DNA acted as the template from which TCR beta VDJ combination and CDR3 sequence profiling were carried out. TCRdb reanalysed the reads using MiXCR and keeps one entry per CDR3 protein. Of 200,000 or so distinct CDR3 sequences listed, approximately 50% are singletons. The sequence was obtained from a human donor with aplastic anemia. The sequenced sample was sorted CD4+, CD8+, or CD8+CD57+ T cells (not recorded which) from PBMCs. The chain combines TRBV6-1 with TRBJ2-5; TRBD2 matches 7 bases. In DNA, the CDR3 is TGTGCCAGCAGTCGAGCGGGAACGGTGGGAGAGACCCAGTACTTC. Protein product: CASSRAGTVGETQYF.